This T cell receptor (delta chain) came from a study of gamma-delta T cells after stem cell transplantation. This clone was observed a handful of times. The protein TCRdb gives is from a much larger clone and does not agree with this DNA's translation at residue 12, likely a read error; the protein shown here comes from the DNA. Per the germline V gene, CDR1 is GEAIGNYY and CDR2 is EKD. The CDR3 extends over 16 amino acids. TCRdb reprocessed the RT-PCR reads through CATT. The table lists about 5,000 delta-chain clones, roughly 1.9% of them singletons, with 25% to 40% in the top ten. The TCR originated in a human donor. It is not recorded whose cells these are; they may come from a transplant donor. The chain combines TRDV2 with TRDJ1; 10 nucleotides match TRDD3. The sample was gamma-delta T cells. In DNA form, the CDR3 reads TGTGCCTGTGACCCTTTACTGGGGGATTCCACCGCTAAACTCATCTTT. Its protein product is CACDPLLGDSTAKLIF.